The T cell receptor (beta chain) described here comes from a study of blood T cells in healthy people across ages (dated by TCRdb to between 2014 and 2016). Turning to the overall study: In model experiments, roughly one uniquely barcoded TCR beta cDNA molecule per two T cells was captured by template switching. To avoid experimental bias, donors of different ages were distributed randomly across sequencing lanes. The donors were split into four age groups: young (average 16 years), middle-aged (about 40), aged (over 55) and long-lived (approximately 80). For two donors (one aged 18 to 30 and one aged 80 or older), the study analyzed two additional independent replicas of 1 million unique cDNA reads from the same blood draw. To track age-related changes in TCR beta repertoire diversity, the study relied on deep sequencing normalized with unique cDNA molecular identifiers. Points the paper makes about the study in general: Estimates of total diversity from one million sequenced T cells were regarded as lower bounds and underestimates. Donor CMV infection status was unknown, potentially confounding age-related changes in expanded clonotypes. As age increased, observed TCR beta diversity per million T cells dropped in a roughly linear way, and a significant reduction was already evident by age roughly 40. The long-lived group showed more naive CD4+ T cells, fewer expanded clones and increased TCR diversity than the aged group, suggesting age selection. Bulk unsorted PBMC profiling prevented conclusive comparison of naive and antigen-experienced compartments. Observed TCR beta diversity correlated strongly with the percentage of naive T cells measured by flow cytometry.

Donors were approximately 42 systemically healthy Caucasian individuals from Russia aged roughly 6 to 100 years. Each donor gave 8 to 10 milliliters of peripheral blood, drawn into EDTA-treated Vacutainer tubes. Ficoll-Paque density-gradient centrifugation was used to isolate PBMCs, with at least 6.5 million per sample. Total RNA was extracted from PBMCs with Trizol reagent, with at least 6 micrograms obtained per sample. For every donor, flow cytometry on a PBMC aliquot measured the percentage of naive CD45RAhigh/CD27high T cells. Taken from cysteine to phenylalanine, the CDR3 has 15 residues. The only DNA kept is the CDR3, 45 bases in frame from the first base. Unmatched junction bases come to 5, with V trimmed by 1 base and J by 6 bases. CDR1 and CDR2 (SGHVS, FQNEAQ) derive from the germline V gene. Only a few counts were recorded for this clonotype. It lacks a known antigen. No qualities accompany the bases; no much larger clone lies one base away.

The protocol used for the library was 5' RACE. Sequencing was performed on an Illumina HiSeq 2500. A second roughly 6 to 12 cycle PCR used a sample-barcoded 5' primer and a J-beta primer mix. A unique molecular identifier was introduced onto each TCR beta cDNA molecule by a template-switch 5' adaptor carrying 12 random nucleotides. Each sample yielded at least 2.5 million CDR3-containing paired-end reads. All of the RNA was converted into first-strand cDNA using the Mint cDNA synthesis kit, with a TRBC-specific oligonucleotide serving as the primer. Following uracil-DNA glycosylase treatment, all cDNA underwent a first 18-cycle PCR with the universal primers M1SS and BC2_uni_R. Per the source publication's procedure: For normalization, 1 million high-quality reads, each with a distinct molecular identifier, were randomly selected from each sample. Instead of being binned into consensus sequences, reads that shared molecular identifiers were thrown out. MiTCR, set to a Q25 quality threshold and the strictest error-elimination algorithm, was used for CDR3 identification, clonotype clustering and error correction. Lower-bound total TCR beta diversity was estimated with a nonparametric unseen species model using Euler transformation. TCRdb trimmed the raw reads at Q25, called clones with MiXCR and kept productive beta chains. Here each entry gathers all rows of one CDR3 protein and keeps the most common genes and DNA. For this entry, the V and J calls and clone size follow TCRdb and not the study's own pipeline. The sample table lists some 690,000 distinct CDR3 sequences, over 20% of them with a count of one. The ten most abundant clones make up 22% of the sample.

The sequenced sample was blood. The chain employs TRBV7-8 and TRBJ2-1; the junction holds 8 bases that match TRBD2. This TCR derives from a man between 65 and 85 years old in good health. The nucleotides are TGTGCCAGCAGCTTAGAGAGGACTAGCCCCAATGAGCAGTTCTTC. The translation is CASSLERTSPNEQFF.